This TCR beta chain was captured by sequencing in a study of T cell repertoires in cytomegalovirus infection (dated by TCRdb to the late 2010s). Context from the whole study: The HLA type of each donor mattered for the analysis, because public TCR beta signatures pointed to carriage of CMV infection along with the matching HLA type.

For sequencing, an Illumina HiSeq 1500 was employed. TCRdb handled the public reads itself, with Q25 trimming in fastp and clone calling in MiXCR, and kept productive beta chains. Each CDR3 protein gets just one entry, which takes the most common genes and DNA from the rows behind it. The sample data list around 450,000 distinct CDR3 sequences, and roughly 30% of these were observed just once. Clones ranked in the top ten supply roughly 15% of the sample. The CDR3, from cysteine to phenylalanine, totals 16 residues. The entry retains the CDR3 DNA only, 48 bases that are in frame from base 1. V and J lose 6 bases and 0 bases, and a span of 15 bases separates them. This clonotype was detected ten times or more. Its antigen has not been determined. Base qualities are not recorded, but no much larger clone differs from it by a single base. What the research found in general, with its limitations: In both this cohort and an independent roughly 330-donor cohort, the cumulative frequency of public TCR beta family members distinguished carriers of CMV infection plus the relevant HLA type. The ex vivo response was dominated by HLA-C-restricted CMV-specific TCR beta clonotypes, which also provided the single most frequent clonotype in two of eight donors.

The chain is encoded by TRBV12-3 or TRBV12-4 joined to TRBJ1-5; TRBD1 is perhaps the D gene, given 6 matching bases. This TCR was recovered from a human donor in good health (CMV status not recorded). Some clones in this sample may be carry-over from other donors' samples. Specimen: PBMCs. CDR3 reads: CASRGGHTFSNQPQHF. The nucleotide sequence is TGTGCCAGCAGGGGGGGACACACCTTTAGCAATCAGCCCCAGCATTTT.